Below are 9 T cell receptor beta chains sequenced from a single sample in a study of vaccination effects on CD4 cells after COVID-19. No antigen has been assigned to these receptors. CD4+ T cells specific for antigen were expanded with viral peptide pools by the ViraFEST assay before sequencing. Following 10 days of culture, CD4+ T cells were isolated. Neither prior SARS-CoV-2 infection nor positive nucleocapsid antibodies were present in the vaccine recipients. Sequencing used immunoSEQ multiplex PCR; TCRdb keeps in-frame clones, though not all of them. The sample contains 40,000 to 50,000 clones, around 70% of which appear only once. Sequencing was performed on CD4+ T cells from PBMCs cultured with HCoV-OC43 spike peptides, taken before COVID-19 vaccination. Subset reported: HCoV-OC43 spike overlapping peptide pool stimulation. These receptors originate from a human donor who received a COVID-19 vaccine.

V is TRBV9 and J is TRBJ1-4; 9 positions agree with TRBD1. J was trimmed by 6 bases and V by 0 bases; bases with no gene match: 3. CDR3 length equals 15 residues. In germline, CDR1 is SGDLS, CDR2 YYNGEE. DNA of the CDR3: TGTGCCAGCAGCGTAGGTGGACAGGGGCATGAAAAACTGTTTTTT. It codes for CASSVGGQGHEKLFF.

The CDR3 coding sequence is TGTGCCAGTAGCCCCATGACTAGCGGCCGCACAGATACGCAGTATTTT. Its translation is CASSPMTSGRTDTQYF. The chain joins TRBV19 to TRBJ2-3, with 9 positions matching TRBD2. The V and J ends lost 6 bases and 1 base, in that order; junction bases with no gene match: 8. From germline, CDR1 is LNHDA and CDR2 SQIVND (reference sequence). CDR3 length: 16 residues.

V usage is TRBV27 and J usage is TRBJ2-3; TRBD2 matches 8 bases. The ends lost 5 bases at V and 3 bases at J; junction bases unmatched: 10. This CDR3 has 16 residues. CDR1 is MNHEY, CDR2 SMNVEV, per germline (reference sequence). CDR3 loop: CASSRSPGLETDTQYF. The CDR3 DNA sequence: TGTGCCAGCAGTCGCAGCCCGGGACTAGAAACAGATACGCAGTATTTT.

This clone was seen only a few times. The V call is TRBV27, the J call TRBJ1-5; no reliable D call. V dropped 6 bases and J dropped 5 bases, with 5 bases sitting between them. CDR1 and CDR2 from the germline V gene are MNHEY and SMNVEV (reference sequence). The CDR3 runs to 11 residues. The chain's CDR3 is CASRHHQPQHF. The CDR3 nucleotides are TGTGCCAGCAGGCATCATCAGCCCCAGCATTTT.

The CDR3 reads CATLAAEGLAQYF. CDR3 DNA: TGTGCCACTTTAGCGGCGGAGGGGTTAGCGCAGTATTTT. The chain combines TRBV10-3 with TRBJ2-3, with a possible D match to TRBD2 (6 bases). V lost 10 bases, J lost 10 bases, and 21 bases lay in between. CDR1 and CDR2 (germline): ENHRY, SYGVKD. CDR3 length equals 13 residues.

As DNA, the CDR3 is TGTGCCAGCAGTTCCTGGACAGGGCGGTACGAGCAGTACTTC. Its protein product is CASSSWTGRYEQYF. This chain links TRBV28 with TRBJ2-7, with TRBD1 identical over 8 bases. Germline-derived CDR1 and CDR2 are MDHEN and SYDVKM. The CDR3 totals 14 residues. J was trimmed by 4 bases and V by 4 bases; bases with no gene match: 6.

V usage is TRBV7-2 and J usage is TRBJ1-4; no firm D call. Germline lookup yields CDR1 SGHTA and CDR2 FQGNSA. The length of the CDR3 is 14 residues. Trimming left V 4 bases short and J 8 bases short, with 14 bases between. The CDR3 DNA reads TGTGCCAGCAGCTCTCGCCCTGGAGGGGAAAAACTGTTTTTT. Protein sequence: CASSSRPGGEKLFF.

V and J are TRBV18 and TRBJ1-5, with D hard to call. The CDR3 is 13 residues long. V lost 1 base, J lost 4 bases, and 5 bases lay in between. Germline V lookup: CDR1 KGHSH, CDR2 LQKENI. CDR3 nucleotides: TGTGCCAGCTCACCACAGGAAAATCAGCCCCAGCATTTT. Translation: CASSPQENQPQHF.

In its sample, this clone was seen a few times. This rearrangement joins TRBV11-2 to TRBJ2-5; D remains ambiguous. The CDR3 contains 13 residues. Trimming left V 0 bases short and J 7 bases short, with 9 bases between. Germline values: CDR1 SGHAT, CDR2 FQNNGV. This CDR3 reads CASSLEGSGTQYF. The DNA of the CDR3 is TGTGCCAGCAGCTTAGAGGGGTCGGGGACCCAGTACTTC.